This record covers a single TCR beta chain. TCRdb independently ran MiXCR on the 5' RACE reads; one entry per CDR3 protein. The sample contains around 35,000 distinct CDR3 sequences, 10% to 15% of which appear only once. The data were taken from a study of CD8 T cells in ankylosing spondylitis. The TCR originated in a male donor with ankylosing spondylitis. The source material was synovial fluid, either unsorted or a sorted T cell fraction (not recorded which).

DNA of the CDR3: TGTGCCAGCAGTTACTCGTCAGACAGTTTCTACGAGCAGTACTTC. Its protein is CASSYSSDSFYEQYF. The chain uses TRBV6-5 and TRBJ2-7, with D maybe TRBD1 (5 bases). There are 15 residues in the CDR3. V lost 0 bases to trimming and J lost 3 bases, with 12 bases between them. Germline CDR1 is MNHEY and CDR2 is SVGAGI.